What follows are 15 T cell receptor beta chains derived from one specimen sequenced in a study of T cell responses to AZD1222 COVID-19 vaccine. Measured with immunoSEQ multiplex PCR; TCRdb has only the in-frame clones, and not every one. The sample contains about 130,000 clones, roughly nine tenths of which appear only once. Sample: peripheral blood, taken on day 0 of AZD1222 vaccination. These receptors originate from an adult in good health.

The V gene is TRBV6-4, the J gene TRBJ1-6; D may be TRBD1 (6 bases). The length of the CDR3 is 15 residues. Trimming stripped 6 bases from V and 0 bases from J, with 9 bases between. Germline V gene lookup returns CDR1 MRHNA and CDR2 SNTAGT. The CDR3 spells CASSRGGSYNSPLHF. CDR3 sequence (DNA): TGTGCCAGCAGCAGGGGAGGCTCCTATAATTCACCCCTCCACTTT.

This chain connects TRBV5-1 to TRBJ2-5; D gene uncertain. The germline V gene encodes CDR1 SGHRS and CDR2 YFSETQ. Trimming removed 7 bases from V and 4 bases from J, with 14 bases in between. This CDR3 comprises 13 residues. Written as DNA, the CDR3 is TGCGCCAGCCTCAGGTCAACCGGAGAGACCCAGTACTTC. Its translation: CASLRSTGETQYF.

CDR3 sequence (DNA): TGTGCCAGCAGCCCCTCGACAGGCTTGAACACTGAAGCTTTCTTT. Its translation is CASSPSTGLNTEAFF. This chain connects TRBV28 to TRBJ1-1; tentative D call: TRBD1 (6 bases). Trimming cost V 6 bases and J 0 bases, with 14 bases left between them. Germline CDR1 and CDR2: MDHEN and SYDVKM. This CDR3 has 15 amino acids. Based on the CDR3 plus reference TRBV28 and TRBJ1-1, the full variable domain is DVKVTQSSRYLVKRTGEKVFLECVQDMDHENMFWYRQDPGLGLRLIYFSYDVKMKEKGDIPEGYSVSREKKERFSLILESASTNQTSMYLCASSPSTGLNTEAFFGQGTRLTVV.

CDR3 in amino acids: CASKQGPGYTF. The CDR3 coding sequence is TGTGCCAGCAAACAGGGGCCGGGCTACACCTTC. The chain joins TRBV7-2 to TRBJ1-2, with 7 nucleotides matching TRBD1. The CDR3 is made up of 11 amino acids. V gave up 7 bases and J gave up 8 bases; unmatched junction bases: 4. CDR1 and CDR2 from the germline V gene are SGHTA and FQGNSA.

The chain is built from TRBV7-3 and TRBJ1-1; TRBD1 agrees at 9 bases. Germline CDR1 and CDR2: SGHTA and FQGTGA. V trimming: 5 bases; J trimming: 5 bases; junction bases outside the gene matches: 6. This CDR3 has 14 amino acids. In nucleotides, the CDR3 is TGTGCCAGCAGCGCACAGGGGGCGAGAACTGAAGCTTTCTTT. It is translated as CASSAQGARTEAFF.

The V call is TRBV4-1, the J call TRBJ2-7; 15 nucleotides align to TRBD2. V gave up 3 bases and J gave up 4 bases; unmatched junction bases: 1. Germline V gene sequence: CDR1 MGHRA, CDR2 YSYEKL. The CDR3 totals 15 residues. The chain's CDR3 is CASSQGTSGRYEQYF. In DNA form, the CDR3 reads TGCGCCAGCAGCCAGGGGACTAGCGGGAGGTACGAGCAGTACTTC.

The J gene is TRBJ2-1, the V gene TRBV20-1; D gene uncertain. Germline V gene lookup returns CDR1 DFQATT and CDR2 SNEGSKA (reference sequence). Trimming took off 8 bases at V and 7 bases at J, with 12 bases between the two ends. The CDR3 runs 11 residues. CDR3 bases: TGCAGTTCAGCCCCGGTAAATGAGCAGTTCTTC. Protein sequence: CSSAPVNEQFF.

J is TRBJ1-2 and V is TRBV12-3 or TRBV12-4; D is unresolved. V shed 7 bases and J shed 2 bases, with 8 bases lying between them. The CDR3 covers 12 residues. The CDR3 loop is CASTRRNYGYTF. CDR3 nucleotides: TGTGCCAGCACCCGAAGGAACTATGGCTACACCTTC.

The chain uses TRBV7-2 and TRBJ2-5, with 12 bases matching TRBD2. Germline CDR1 and CDR2: SGHTA and FQGNSA. Germline trimming cut 1 base from V and 4 bases from J; bases unmatched to any gene: 10. CDR3 length equals 18 residues. The CDR3 bases are TGTGCCAGCAGCTTAGGAAGGCTAGCGGGAGGGGTGGGAGAGACCCAGTACTTC. Its translation: CASSLGRLAGGVGETQYF. Full variable domain (remainder filled in from reference TRBV7-2 and TRBJ2-5): GAGVSQSPSNKVTEKGKDVELRCDPISGHTALYWYRQSLGQGLEFLIYFQGNSAPDKSGLPSDRFSAERTGGSVSTLTIQRTQQEDSAVYLCASSLGRLAGGVGETQYFGPGTRLLVL.

The chain recombines TRBV19 with TRBJ1-1; TRBD1 matches 7 bases. V gave up 3 bases and J gave up 1 base; unmatched junction bases: 11. In germline, CDR1 is LNHDA, CDR2 SQIVND (reference sequence). The length of the CDR3 is 17 residues. CDR3 coding DNA: TGTGCCAGTAGTATTCGGGGTACGGGACAGAAGAACACTGAAGCTTTCTTT. Protein product: CASSIRGTGQKNTEAFF. The full variable domain, with the rest looked up from reference TRBV19 and TRBJ1-1, is DGGITQSPKYLFRKEGQNVTLSCEQNLNHDAMYWYRQDPGQGLRLIYYSQIVNDFQKGDIAEGYSVSREKKESFPLTVTSAQKNPTAFYLCASSIRGTGQKNTEAFFGQGTRLTVV.

This sequence joins TRBV2 and TRBJ2-1; no reliable D call. Germline V gene lookup returns CDR1 SNHLY and CDR2 FYNNEI. V lost 4 bases and J 2 bases, leaving 12 bases between the germline ends. CDR3 size: 15 residues. The CDR3 region has the DNA TGTGCCAGCAGTGTTATGCTAACGCCCTACAATGAGCAGTTCTTC. Protein sequence: CASSVMLTPYNEQFF.

This chain links TRBV2 with TRBJ2-1, with D maybe TRBD1 (6 bases). The CDR3 contains 17 residues. Between the trimmed V and J ends, which lost 6 bases and 5 bases, there was a span of 23 bases. Germline loops: CDR1 SNHLY, CDR2 FYNNEI. CDR3 sequence reads: CASRGRVRGTVNNEQFF. DNA of the CDR3: TGTGCCAGCAGAGGCAGGGTTAGGGGGACGGTGAACAATGAGCAGTTCTTC.

This chain uses TRBV7-8 with TRBJ2-3, with 8 positions matching TRBD2. Per germline, CDR1 SGHVS and CDR2 FQNEAQ. J was trimmed by 0 bases and V by 5 bases; bases with no gene match: 13. The CDR3 has 18 amino acids. CDR3 amino acids: CASSLTLAGTTSTDTQYF. The CDR3 DNA reads TGTGCCAGCAGCCTTACCTTAGCGGGAACCACTAGCACAGATACGCAGTATTTT.

CDR3 nucleotides: TGTGCCATCAGTGACCGGGACGATGGTGAAAAACTGTTTTTT. Its protein product is CAISDRDDGEKLFF. The rearrangement joins TRBV10-3 to TRBJ1-4; D is possibly TRBD1 (5 bases). CDR3 size: 14 residues. Per the germline V gene, CDR1 is ENHRY and CDR2 is SYGVKD. The germline V and J ends were trimmed by 3 bases and 7 bases, with 12 bases remaining between them.

The chain recombines TRBV27 with TRBJ2-3; no reliable D call. The V end lost 3 bases, the J end lost 1 base, and 8 bases lay between the germline ends. This CDR3 comprises 14 residues. Per the germline V gene, CDR1 is MNHEY and CDR2 is SMNVEV (reference sequence). CDR3 sequence reads: CASSFVSGTDTQYF. The DNA of the CDR3 is TGTGCCAGCAGTTTCGTCTCCGGCACAGATACGCAGTATTTT.